A selection of T cell receptor beta chains follows, all from one sample in a study of OX40 agonist ivuxolimab in advanced cancers. Sequenced by immunoSEQ multiplex PCR; TCRdb stores in-frame clones only, minus some. The data show about 59,000 clones, approximately 81% seen once. Source: CD4+ or CD8+ T cells sorted from blood, taken in a trial of the OX40 agonist ivuxolimab. All receptors come from an adult with an advanced solid tumor such as melanoma, head and neck, liver or kidney cancer. Each CDR3 is given with its conserved first and last residue. D genes are given only for firm matches. The size field is filled for only some rows; it gives once, few, many or a size class.

TRBV7-2	TRBJ1-2	few	TRBD1	CASSLGQGRRYTF	TGTGCCAGCAGCCTCGGACAGGGAAGGCGCTACACCTTC
TRBV19	TRBJ2-1	NA	TRBD2	CASSNARGKTAGGGYNEQFF	TGTGCCAGTAGTAACGCCAGGGGCAAGACGGCGGGAGGGGGTTACAATGAGCAGTTCTTC
TRBV28	TRBJ1-2	NA	NA	CASQGANYGYTF	TGTGCCAGCCAGGGCGCTAACTATGGCTACACCTTC
TRBV21-1	TRBJ2-5	NA	NA	CASRFGRRKNPFETQYF	TGTGCCAGCCGCTTTGGACGGAGAAAAAACCCTTTTGAGACCCAGTACTTC
TRBV6-5	TRBJ2-3	few	NA	CASSRDNTQYF	TGTGCCAGCAGCCGAGACAATACGCAGTATTTT
TRBV7-2	TRBJ1-6	NA	NA	CASSLGRVDNSPLHF	TGTGCCAGCAGCTTAGGCAGGGTGGATAATTCACCCCTCCACTTT
TRBV15	TRBJ2-5	NA	NA	CATSRDKDPAETQYF	TGTGCCACCAGCAGAGATAAGGACCCGGCGGAGACCCAGTACTTC
TRBV5-6	TRBJ2-5	NA	NA	CASSLVDGGGETQYF	TGTGCCAGCAGCTTGGTGGATGGGGGAGGAGAGACCCAGTACTTC
TRBV7-3	TRBJ2-1	NA	TRBD2	CASSLGLAESNEQFF	TGTGCCAGCAGCTTAGGGCTAGCGGAGAGCAATGAGCAGTTCTTC
TRBV30	TRBJ1-1	NA	NA	CAWSVKGGNTEAFF	TGTGCCTGGAGTGTGAAGGGGGGTAACACTGAAGCTTTCTTT
TRBV7-2	TRBJ2-1	NA	TRBD2	CASSLRGRSYNEQFF	TGTGCCAGCAGCTTACGCGGGAGATCCTACAATGAGCAGTTCTTC
TRBV7-9	TRBJ2-5	once	TRBD2	CASSPMGTSGQETQYF	TGTGCCAGCAGCCCCATGGGGACTAGCGGGCAAGAGACCCAGTACTTC
TRBV11-2	TRBJ2-3	NA	NA	CASSGGLPSTDTQYF	TGTGCCAGCAGCGGAGGACTACCTAGCACAGATACGCAGTATTTT
TRBV7-6	TRBJ2-3	NA	TRBD2	CASSGGTSGLSSTDTQYF	TGTGCCAGCAGCGGTGGGACTAGCGGGTTATCTAGCACAGATACGCAGTATTTT
TRBV25-1	TRBJ2-7	NA	NA	CASSERSAKDEQYF	TGTGCCAGCAGTGAGAGATCGGCCAAGGACGAGCAGTACTTC
TRBV5-1	TRBJ2-3	NA	TRBD2	CASSAASGRTDTQYF	TGCGCCAGCAGCGCAGCTAGCGGGAGAACAGATACGCAGTATTTT
TRBV19	TRBJ2-3	NA	NA	CASSIEGGLATDTQYF	TGTGCCAGTAGTATAGAGGGGGGTTTGGCGACAGATACGCAGTATTTT
TRBV9	TRBJ2-3	NA	NA	CASSVAGTDTQYF	TGTGCCAGCAGCGTCGCCGGGACAGATACGCAGTATTTT
TRBV9	TRBJ2-7	NA	TRBD1	CASSPYPDRATYEQYF	TGTGCCAGCAGCCCTTACCCGGACAGGGCAACCTACGAGCAGTACTTC
TRBV6-6	TRBJ2-7	NA	TRBD2	CASIKSRAGSTYEQYF	TGTGCCAGCATTAAGAGTCGAGCGGGATCGACCTACGAGCAGTACTTC
TRBV19	TRBJ2-7	few	TRBD1	CASGDRASYEQYF	TGTGCCAGTGGGGACAGGGCCTCCTACGAGCAGTACTTC
TRBV5-6	TRBJ2-3	NA	NA	CASSPWDSPTQYF	TGTGCCAGCAGCCCCTGGGACTCACCTACGCAGTATTTT
TRBV6-5	TRBJ2-1	NA	TRBD2	CASSRTSGNNEQFF	TGTGCCAGCAGTCGGACTAGCGGTAACAATGAGCAGTTCTTC
TRBV19	TRBJ1-4	few	NA	CASSMTYEKLFF	TGTGCCAGTAGTATGACCTATGAAAAACTGTTTTTT
TRBV12-2	TRBJ2-1	NA	NA	CASRLNEGGNEQFF	TGTGCAAGTCGCTTAAATGAGGGGGGTAATGAGCAGTTCTTC
TRBV19	TRBJ2-1	NA	NA	CASSIGDASYNEQFF	TGTGCCAGTAGTATTGGCGACGCTTCCTACAATGAGCAGTTCTTC
TRBV5-1	TRBJ2-1	NA	TRBD2	CASSVGLASGKGEQFF	TGCGCCAGCAGCGTCGGATTGGCTAGCGGGAAGGGTGAGCAGTTCTTC
TRBV7-8	TRBJ2-5	NA	TRBD1	CASSPGTGEETQYF	TGTGCCAGCAGCCCAGGGACAGGGGAAGAGACCCAGTACTTC
TRBV6-1	TRBJ2-2	NA	TRBD2	CASNLGLAVTGELFF	TGTGCCAGCAATCTCGGACTAGCGGTGACCGGGGAGCTGTTTTTT
TRBV5-1	TRBJ1-1	NA	TRBD1	CASSLERQGDTEAFF	TGCGCCAGCAGCTTGGAAAGGCAGGGGGACACTGAAGCTTTCTTT
TRBV19	TRBJ2-4	NA	TRBD1	CASSISDRDIQYF	TGTGCCAGTAGTATTTCTGACAGGGACATTCAGTACTTC
TRBV4-2	TRBJ1-5	few	NA	CASSQELSGGWEGNQPQHF	TGTGCCAGCAGCCAAGAATTAAGCGGGGGATGGGAGGGCAATCAGCCCCAGCATTTT
TRBV5-1	TRBJ2-1	NA	TRBD2	CASSLVRTSGSNEQFF	TGCGCCAGCAGCTTGGTTCGGACTAGCGGGAGTAATGAGCAGTTCTTC
TRBV6-1	TRBJ2-5	NA	NA	CASSEVGFGETQYF	TGTGCCAGCAGTGAAGTTGGATTCGGAGAGACCCAGTACTTC
TRBV18	TRBJ2-3	NA	NA	CASSPRKSLTDTQYF	TGTGCCAGCTCACCTCGCAAGAGCCTCACAGATACGCAGTATTTT
TRBV5-8	TRBJ2-3	NA	TRBD2	CASSPRDYYSDTQYF	TGTGCCAGCAGCCCCCGGGACTACTACTCAGATACGCAGTATTTT
TRBV6-1	TRBJ1-1	NA	NA	CASSEDRWNTEAFF	TGTGCCAGCAGTGAAGACAGATGGAACACTGAAGCTTTCTTT
TRBV19	TRBJ2-2	NA	NA	CAGADANTGELFF	TGTGCCGGGGCCGACGCGAACACCGGGGAGCTGTTTTTT
TRBV18	TRBJ1-1	NA	NA	CASSPRQVTEAFF	TGTGCCAGCTCACCTAGACAGGTCACTGAAGCTTTCTTT
TRBV18	TRBJ2-1	NA	NA	CASSPTSGAESSYNEQFF	TGTGCCAGCTCACCGACTAGTGGGGCAGAAAGCTCCTACAATGAGCAGTTCTTC
TRBV5-1	TRBJ1-2	NA	TRBD1	CASSLQGAGGYTF	TGCGCCAGCAGCTTACAGGGGGCTGGTGGCTACACCTTC
TRBV19	TRBJ2-3	NA	NA	CASTASSTDTQYF	TGTGCCAGTACCGCCTCTAGCACAGATACGCAGTATTTT
TRBV29-1	TRBJ2-1	NA	TRBD1	CSVRTGGLEQFF	TGCAGCGTTAGGACAGGGGGCTTGGAGCAGTTCTTC
TRBV29-1	TRBJ2-3	NA	NA	CSVVVGTDTQYF	TGCAGCGTTGTAGTGGGTACAGATACGCAGTATTTT
TRBV4-2	TRBJ1-5	NA	TRBD1	CASSQGGGAYSNQPQHF	TGTGCCAGCAGCCAAGGAGGGGGCGCTTATAGCAATCAGCCCCAGCATTTT
TRBV5-1	TRBJ1-5	NA	TRBD1	CASSLEPGGGNQPQHF	TGCGCCAGCAGCTTGGAACCAGGGGGAGGCAATCAGCCCCAGCATTTT
TRBV11-2	TRBJ1-5	NA	NA	CASSFRGGGNQPQHF	TGTGCCAGCAGCTTTAGGGGCGGGGGCAATCAGCCCCAGCATTTT
TRBV27	TRBJ2-3	few	NA	CASKQLGARDTQYF	TGTGCCAGCAAACAACTAGGGGCAAGAGATACGCAGTATTTT
TRBV9	TRBJ2-2	NA	TRBD1	CASSVGTTGVSSGELFF	TGTGCCAGCAGCGTAGGGACGACAGGGGTTAGCTCCGGGGAGCTGTTTTTT
TRBV30	TRBJ2-1	NA	TRBD2	CAWSMREGHSVF	TGTGCCTGGAGTATGCGGGAGGGTCATTCGGTCTTC
TRBV6-1	TRBJ1-2	NA	TRBD1	CASSEAGRDRGFF	TGTGCCAGCAGTGAAGCGGGGAGGGACAGGGGCTTCTTC
TRBV18	TRBJ2-3	once	TRBD1	CASSPETGRTDTQYF	TGTGCCAGCTCGCCCGAGACAGGGCGGACAGATACGCAGTATTTT
TRBV7-9	TRBJ2-1	NA	TRBD2	CASSSPRGGRTYNEQFF	TGTGCCAGCAGCTCCCCCCGGGGAGGGAGGACCTACAATGAGCAGTTCTTC
TRBV7-2	TRBJ2-3	NA	TRBD2	CASSLGGTSGTDTQYF	TGTGCCAGCAGCTTAGGGGGGACTAGCGGCACAGATACGCAGTATTTT
TRBV14	TRBJ2-5	NA	TRBD2	CASSQWLAGGQETQYF	TGTGCCAGCAGCCAGTGGCTAGCGGGAGGTCAAGAGACCCAGTACTTC
TRBV20-1	TRBJ1-1	few	NA	CSAPMNTEAFF	TGCAGTGCTCCCATGAACACTGAAGCTTTCTTT
TRBV28	TRBJ2-7	once	NA	CASKTGPSYEQYF	TGTGCCAGCAAAACGGGACCTTCCTACGAGCAGTACTTC
TRBV7-2	TRBJ2-1	NA	NA	CASSPLAVYNEQFF	TGTGCCAGCAGCCCCTTAGCTGTCTACAATGAGCAGTTCTTC